These T cell receptor beta chains were read from a single sample in a study of OX40 agonist ivuxolimab in advanced cancers. Some clones are missing from TCRdb's copy, which holds only in-frame ones; the method was immunoSEQ multiplex PCR. Altogether 35,000 to 40,000 clones are present, around 80% being singletons, with the ten largest covering around a tenth. The material sequenced was CD4+ or CD8+ T cells sorted from blood, taken in a trial of the OX40 agonist ivuxolimab. These receptors all stem from an adult with an advanced solid tumor such as melanoma, head and neck, liver or kidney cancer. CDR3s include the opening cysteine and the closing phenylalanine or tryptophan. D genes are given only for firm matches. The listing skips clone size in some rows; elsewhere it reads once, few, many or a size class.

abundance,v_gene,len,j_gene,d_gene,CDR3aa,CDR3nt
NA,TRBV18,16,TRBJ2-7,TRBD2,CASSSRTSGMTYEQYF,TGTGCCAGCTCATCCCGGACTAGCGGGATGACCTACGAGCAGTACTTC
NA,TRBV11-3,17,TRBJ2-2,TRBD2,CASSLGVLAGVAGELFF,TGTGCCAGCAGCTTAGGGGTCTTAGCGGGAGTCGCCGGGGAGCTGTTTTTT
NA,TRBV5-6,14,TRBJ2-1,NA,CASSFNPTGNEQFF,TGTGCCAGCAGCTTTAATCCGACAGGTAATGAGCAGTTCTTC
NA,TRBV7-2,15,TRBJ1-5,NA,CASSLGDIGNQPQHF,TGTGCCAGCAGCTTAGGGGATATTGGCAATCAGCCCCAGCATTTT
few,TRBV30,10,TRBJ2-7,NA,CAWSGQKQYF,TGTGCCTGGAGTGGCCAAAAGCAGTACTTC
NA,TRBV7-8,13,TRBJ2-7,TRBD1,CASSSDRGYEQYF,TGTGCCAGCAGCTCCGACAGGGGGTACGAGCAGTACTTC
NA,TRBV28,12,TRBJ2-3,NA,CASSLFSLTQYF,TGTGCCAGCAGTTTGTTTTCCCTTACGCAGTATTTT
NA,TRBV30,13,TRBJ1-5,NA,CAWSEGYNQPQHF,TGTGCCTGGAGTGAGGGGTACAATCAGCCCCAGCATTTT
NA,TRBV6-1,15,TRBJ2-6,NA,CASTLSQAGANVLTF,TGTGCCAGCACCCTCTCCCAAGCTGGGGCCAACGTCCTGACTTTC
NA,TRBV10-1,18,TRBJ2-1,TRBD2,CASSGLAGTGSSYNEQFF,TGCGCCAGCAGTGGACTAGCGGGCACCGGGAGCTCCTACAATGAGCAGTTCTTC
NA,TRBV7-9,18,TRBJ2-5,TRBD1,CASSLRPLTGGNQETQYF,TGTGCCAGCAGCTTACGCCCACTTACAGGGGGCAATCAAGAGACCCAGTACTTC
few,TRBV28,14,TRBJ1-4,TRBD1,CASSLQNRGEKLFF,TGTGCCAGCAGTTTACAAAACAGGGGTGAAAAACTGTTTTTT
once,TRBV6-1,15,TRBJ1-5,NA,CASSWTDFSNQPQHF,TGTGCCAGCAGTTGGACGGATTTTAGCAATCAGCCCCAGCATTTT
NA,TRBV9,15,TRBJ1-1,TRBD1,CARAGDRAGGTEAFF,TGTGCCCGCGCGGGGGACAGGGCGGGGGGCACTGAAGCTTTCTTT
few,TRBV28,12,TRBJ1-6,NA,CASSGAQVLLHF,TGTGCCAGCAGCGGAGCTCAGGTCCTCCTCCACTTT
NA,TRBV14,14,TRBJ2-7,TRBD1,CASSQGQGVYEQYF,TGTGCCAGCAGCCAGGGACAGGGCGTCTACGAGCAGTACTTC
once,TRBV6-5,15,TRBJ2-2,TRBD2,CASTTSGGITGELFF,TGTGCCAGCACTACAAGCGGGGGGATCACCGGGGAGCTGTTTTTT
NA,TRBV28,15,TRBJ2-5,TRBD2,CASSLAGTSQETQYF,TGTGCCAGCAGTTTAGCAGGGACTAGCCAAGAGACCCAGTACTTC
NA,TRBV5-1,13,TRBJ2-7,NA,CASSLAGWDEQYF,TGCGCCAGCAGCTTAGCGGGCTGGGACGAGCAGTACTTC
NA,TRBV28,12,TRBJ2-1,NA,CATMDFNNEQFF,TGTGCCACGATGGACTTTAACAATGAGCAGTTCTTC
NA,TRBV28,12,TRBJ1-5,NA,CASSYRGQPQHF,TGTGCCAGCAGTTACCGGGGTCAGCCCCAGCATTTT
NA,TRBV28,15,TRBJ1-4,NA,CASSLGGQGEEKLFF,TGTGCCAGCAGTTTAGGGGGGCAGGGAGAGGAAAAACTGTTTTTT
NA,TRBV7-3,15,TRBJ2-3,NA,CASSLNPFRTDTQYF,TGTGCCAGCAGCTTAAACCCCTTCCGCACAGATACGCAGTATTTT
NA,TRBV7-9,14,TRBJ2-3,NA,CASSYRLSTDTQYF,TGTGCCAGCAGCTACCGACTCAGCACAGATACGCAGTATTTT
NA,TRBV6-1,15,TRBJ2-2,NA,CASRYGLSSSGELFF,TGTGCCAGCAGATACGGACTTAGTTCATCCGGGGAGCTGTTTTTT
NA,TRBV5-4,12,TRBJ2-7,NA,CASSRDNYEQYF,TGTGCCAGCAGCAGGGACAACTACGAGCAGTACTTC
NA,TRBV7-7,13,TRBJ2-5,NA,CASSLGFGETQYF,TGTGCTAGCAGCTTAGGTTTTGGAGAGACCCAGTACTTC
NA,TRBV5-4,13,TRBJ1-2,TRBD1,CASSHRDSGGYTF,TGTGCCAGCAGCCACCGGGACAGTGGTGGCTACACCTTC
NA,TRBV5-1,15,TRBJ2-2,NA,CASSARQTNTGELFF,TGCGCCAGCAGCGCAAGACAGACGAACACCGGGGAGCTGTTTTTT
once,TRBV30,12,TRBJ2-7,NA,CAVQQGSYEQYF,TGTGCCGTTCAACAGGGCTCCTACGAGCAGTACTTC
NA,TRBV6-1,15,TRBJ2-7,TRBD1,CASSAGQGLSYEQYF,TGTGCCAGCAGTGCGGGACAGGGGCTCAGCTACGAGCAGTACTTC
NA,TRBV11-2,11,TRBJ1-2,NA,CASSLMAGYTF,TGTGCCAGCAGCTTGATGGCTGGCTACACCTTC